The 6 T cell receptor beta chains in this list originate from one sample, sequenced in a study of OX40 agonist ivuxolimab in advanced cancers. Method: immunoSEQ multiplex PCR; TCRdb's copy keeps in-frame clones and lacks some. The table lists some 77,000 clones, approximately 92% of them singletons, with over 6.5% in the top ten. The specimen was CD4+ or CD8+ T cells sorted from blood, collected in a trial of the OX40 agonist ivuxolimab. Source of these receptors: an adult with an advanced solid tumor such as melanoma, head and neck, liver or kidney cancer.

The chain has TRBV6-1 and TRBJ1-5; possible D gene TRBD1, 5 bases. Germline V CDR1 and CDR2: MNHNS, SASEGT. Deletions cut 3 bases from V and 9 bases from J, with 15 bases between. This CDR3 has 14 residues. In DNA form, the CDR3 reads TGTGCCAGCAGTGAGGGGACGCCTTCTCGGCCCCAGCATTTT. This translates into CASSEGTPSRPQHF.

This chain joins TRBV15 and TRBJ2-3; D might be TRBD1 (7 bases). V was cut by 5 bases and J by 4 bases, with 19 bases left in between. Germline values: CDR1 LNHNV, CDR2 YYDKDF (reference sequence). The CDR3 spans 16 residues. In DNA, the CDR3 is TGTGCCACCAGCTCGCGGAGGGGGCTTAGGGCAGATACGCAGTATTTT. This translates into CATSSRRGLRADTQYF.

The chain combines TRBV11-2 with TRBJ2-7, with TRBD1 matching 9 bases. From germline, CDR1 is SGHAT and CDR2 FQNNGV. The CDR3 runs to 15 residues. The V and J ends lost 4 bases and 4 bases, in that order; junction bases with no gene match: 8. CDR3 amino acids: CASSSSGQGRYEQYF. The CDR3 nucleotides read TGTGCCAGCAGCTCATCAGGACAGGGGCGGTACGAGCAGTACTTC.

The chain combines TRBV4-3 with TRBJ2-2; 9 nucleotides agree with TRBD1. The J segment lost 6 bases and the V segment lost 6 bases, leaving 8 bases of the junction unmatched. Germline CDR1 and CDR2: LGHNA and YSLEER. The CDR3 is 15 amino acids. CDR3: CASRGGQGRPGELFF. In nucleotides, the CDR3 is TGCGCCAGCAGGGGGGGACAGGGCAGACCCGGGGAGCTGTTTTTT.

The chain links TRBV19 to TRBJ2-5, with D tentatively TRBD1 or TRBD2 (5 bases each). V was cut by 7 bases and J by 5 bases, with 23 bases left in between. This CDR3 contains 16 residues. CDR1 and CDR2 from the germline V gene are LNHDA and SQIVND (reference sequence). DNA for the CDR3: TGTGCCAGTACTGCAATCGCCGGGGCGAGTCCGGAGACCCAGTACTTC. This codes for CASTAIAGASPETQYF. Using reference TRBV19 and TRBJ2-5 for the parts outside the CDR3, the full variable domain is DGGITQSPKYLFRKEGQNVTLSCEQNLNHDAMYWYRQDPGQGLRLIYYSQIVNDFQKGDIAEGYSVSREKKESFPLTVTSAQKNPTAFYLCASTAIAGASPETQYFGPGTRLLVL.

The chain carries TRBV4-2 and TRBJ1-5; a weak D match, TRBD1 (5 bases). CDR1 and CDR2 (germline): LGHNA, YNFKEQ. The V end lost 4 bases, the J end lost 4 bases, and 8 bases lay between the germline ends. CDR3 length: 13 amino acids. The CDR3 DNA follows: TGTGCCAGCAGCCCCTGGGGGAATCAGCCCCAGCATTTT. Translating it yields CASSPWGNQPQHF.